This T cell receptor (beta chain) was captured in a study of T-cell reconstitution after alpha-beta-depleted transplantation in children. The authors prepared the TCRbeta library with unique molecular identifiers. One entry per CDR3 protein results from TCRdb running MiXCR on the PCR reads. This table holds 150,000 to 250,000 distinct CDR3 sequences, just over 14% found once. The table lists this clonotype with many counts. CDR3 length: 10 amino acids. The germline V and J ends were trimmed by 3 bases and 8 bases, with 3 bases remaining between them. Source: PBMCs from the stem cell graft donor, taken from the stem cell graft. The TCR was taken from a human donor who donated a stem cell graft to a child with acute lymphoblastic leukemia. This rearrangement joins TRBV12-3 or TRBV12-4 to TRBJ2-3; no clear D. The CDR3 here is CASSLGTQYF. In DNA, the CDR3 is TGTGCCAGCAGTTTGGGTACGCAGTATTTT.